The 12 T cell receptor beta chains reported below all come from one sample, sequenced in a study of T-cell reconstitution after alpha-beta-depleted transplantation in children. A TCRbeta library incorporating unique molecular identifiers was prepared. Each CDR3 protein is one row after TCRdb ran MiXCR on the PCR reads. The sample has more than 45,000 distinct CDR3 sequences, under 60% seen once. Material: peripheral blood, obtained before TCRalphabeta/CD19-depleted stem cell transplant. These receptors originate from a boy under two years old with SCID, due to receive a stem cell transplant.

CDR3 coding DNA: TGTGCCAGCAGCTCGGGCCTGGGGCAAAACTCTGGAAACACCATATATTTT. Protein product: CASSSGLGQNSGNTIYF. The rearrangement links TRBV7-2 to TRBJ1-3; D may be TRBD1 (5 bases). Trimming stripped 4 bases from V and 0 bases from J, with 16 bases between. CDR1 and CDR2 (germline): SGHTA, FQGNSA. The CDR3 totals 17 residues.

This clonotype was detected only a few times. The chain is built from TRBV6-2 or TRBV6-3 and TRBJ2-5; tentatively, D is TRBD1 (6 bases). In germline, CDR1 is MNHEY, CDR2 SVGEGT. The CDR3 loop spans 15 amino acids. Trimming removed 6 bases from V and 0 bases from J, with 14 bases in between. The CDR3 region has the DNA TGTGCCAGCAGCGCCGGGACAACGTACCAAGAGACCCAGTACTTC. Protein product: CASSAGTTYQETQYF.

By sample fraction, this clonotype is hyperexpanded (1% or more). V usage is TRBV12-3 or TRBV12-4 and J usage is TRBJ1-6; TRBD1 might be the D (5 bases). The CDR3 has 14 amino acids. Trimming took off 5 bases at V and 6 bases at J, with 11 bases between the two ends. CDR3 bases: TGTGCCAGCAGTCAACGGGGGGGTAATTCACCCCTCCACTTT. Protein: CASSQRGGNSPLHF.

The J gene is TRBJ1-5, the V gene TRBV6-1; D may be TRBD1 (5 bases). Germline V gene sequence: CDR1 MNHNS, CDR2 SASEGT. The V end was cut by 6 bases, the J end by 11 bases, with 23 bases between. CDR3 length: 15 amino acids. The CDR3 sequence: CASRRNTNMGTAQHF. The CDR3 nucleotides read TGTGCCAGCAGAAGGAATACCAACATGGGGACGGCCCAGCATTTT.

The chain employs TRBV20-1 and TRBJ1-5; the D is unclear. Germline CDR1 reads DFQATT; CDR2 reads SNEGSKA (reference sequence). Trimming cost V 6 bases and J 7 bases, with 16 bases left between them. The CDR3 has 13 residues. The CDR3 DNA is TGCAGTGCCCTGTTTGAGGGTCGGCAGCCCCAGCATTTT. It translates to CSALFEGRQPQHF.

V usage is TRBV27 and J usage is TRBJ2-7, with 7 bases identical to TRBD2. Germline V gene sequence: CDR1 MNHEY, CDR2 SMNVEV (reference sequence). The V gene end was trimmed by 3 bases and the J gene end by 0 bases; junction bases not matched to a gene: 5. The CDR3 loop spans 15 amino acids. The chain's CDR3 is CASSFGGGGSYEQYF. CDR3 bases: TGTGCCAGCAGTTTCGGCGGGGGAGGCTCCTACGAGCAGTACTTC.

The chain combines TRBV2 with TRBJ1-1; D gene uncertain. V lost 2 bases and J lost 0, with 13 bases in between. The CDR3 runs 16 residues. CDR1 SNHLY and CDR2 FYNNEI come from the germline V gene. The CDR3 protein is CASSENNFNMNTEAFF. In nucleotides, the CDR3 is TGTGCCAGCAGTGAAAACAACTTCAACATGAACACTGAAGCTTTCTTT.

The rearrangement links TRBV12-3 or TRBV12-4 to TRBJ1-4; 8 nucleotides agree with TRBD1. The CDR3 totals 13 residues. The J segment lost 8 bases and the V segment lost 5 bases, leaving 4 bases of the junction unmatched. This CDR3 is CASSPRQGEKLFF. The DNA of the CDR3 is TGTGCCAGCAGTCCCAGACAGGGGGAAAAACTGTTTTTT.

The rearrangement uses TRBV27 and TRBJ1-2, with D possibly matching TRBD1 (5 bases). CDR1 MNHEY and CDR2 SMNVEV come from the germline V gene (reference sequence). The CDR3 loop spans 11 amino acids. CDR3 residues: CEVGGPYGYTF. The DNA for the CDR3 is TGTGAAGTTGGGGGACCCTATGGCTACACCTTC.

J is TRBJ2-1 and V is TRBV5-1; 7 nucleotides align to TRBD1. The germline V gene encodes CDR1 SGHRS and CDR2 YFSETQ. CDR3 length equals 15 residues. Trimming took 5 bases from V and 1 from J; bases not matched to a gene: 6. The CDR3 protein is CASSIGDRSYNEQFF. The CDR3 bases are TGCGCCAGCAGTATAGGGGACAGATCCTACAATGAGCAGTTCTTC.

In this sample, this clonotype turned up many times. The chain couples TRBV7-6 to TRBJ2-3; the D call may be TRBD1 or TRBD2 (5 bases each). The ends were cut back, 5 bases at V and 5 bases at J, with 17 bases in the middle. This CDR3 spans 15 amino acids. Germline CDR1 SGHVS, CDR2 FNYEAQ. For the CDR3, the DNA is TGTGCCAGCAGCCGGGACCAGGGATTGGGAGATACGCAGTATTTT. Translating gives CASSRDQGLGDTQYF.

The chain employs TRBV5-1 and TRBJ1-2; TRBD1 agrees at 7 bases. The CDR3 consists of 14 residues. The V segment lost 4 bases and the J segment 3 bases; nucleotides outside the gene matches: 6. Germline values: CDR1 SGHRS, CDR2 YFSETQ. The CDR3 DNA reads TGCGCCAGCAGCCCCGGGACAGCTTACTATGGCTACACCTTC. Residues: CASSPGTAYYGYTF. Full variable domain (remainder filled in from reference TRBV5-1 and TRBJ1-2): KAGVTQTPRYLIKTRGQQVTLSCSPISGHRSVSWYQQTPGQGLQFLFEYFSETQRNKGNFPGRFSGRQFSNSRSEMNVSTLELGDSALYLCASSPGTAYYGYTFGSGTRLTVV.